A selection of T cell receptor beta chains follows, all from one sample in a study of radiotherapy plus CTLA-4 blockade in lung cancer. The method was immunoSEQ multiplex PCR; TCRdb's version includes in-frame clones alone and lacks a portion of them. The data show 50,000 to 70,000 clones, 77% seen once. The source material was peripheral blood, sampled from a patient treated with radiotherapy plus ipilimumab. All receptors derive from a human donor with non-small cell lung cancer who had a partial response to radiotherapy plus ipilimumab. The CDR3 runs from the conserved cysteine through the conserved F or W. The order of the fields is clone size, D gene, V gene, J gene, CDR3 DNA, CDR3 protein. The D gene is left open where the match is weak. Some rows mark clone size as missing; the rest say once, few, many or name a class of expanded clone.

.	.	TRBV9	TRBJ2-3	TGTGCCAGCAGCGTACCGGCAGGGACAACAGATACGCAGTATTTT	CASSVPAGTTDTQYF
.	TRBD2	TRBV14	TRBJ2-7	TGTGCCAGCAGCCCGGTGCCTAGCGGGGGGGCATACGAGCAGTACTTC	CASSPVPSGGAYEQYF
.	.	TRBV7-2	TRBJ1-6	TGTGCCAGCAGCATCCTTTATAATTCACCCCTCCACTTT	CASSILYNSPLHF
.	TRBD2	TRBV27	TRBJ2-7	TGTGCCAGCAGTTTTGCAGCGGGGGCCTACGAGCAGTACTTC	CASSFAAGAYEQYF
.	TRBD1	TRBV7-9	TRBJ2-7	TGTGCCAGCAGCTCCCCCGGGACAGGGATCTACGAGCAGTACTTC	CASSSPGTGIYEQYF
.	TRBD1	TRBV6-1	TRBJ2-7	TGTGCCAGCAGTGAAGTCGTAGGGGGCCTCTACGAGCAGTACTTC	CASSEVVGGLYEQYF
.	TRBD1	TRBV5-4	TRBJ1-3	TGTGCCAGCAGCCAGAAAGGGGGCGGTGGAAACACCATATATTTT	CASSQKGGGGNTIYF
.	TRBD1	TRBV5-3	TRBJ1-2	TGTGCCAGAAGCTTGGGACAGGGCTATGGCTACACCTTC	CARSLGQGYGYTF
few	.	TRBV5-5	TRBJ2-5	TGTGCCAGCAGCCAATACGGGAGACAAGAGACCCAGTACTTC	CASSQYGRQETQYF
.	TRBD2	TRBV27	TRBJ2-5	TGTGCCAGCAGCCAGAATAGCGGGGGGCGACTCTTGGAGACCCAGTACTTC	CASSQNSGGRLLETQYF
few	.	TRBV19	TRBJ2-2	TGTGCCAGTAGTATAGTGCGGACAGTTACCGGGAACACCGGGGAGCTGTTTTTT	CASSIVRTVTGNTGELFF
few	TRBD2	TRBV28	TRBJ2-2	TGTGCCAGCAGCCCCACTAGCGGGGGATACAACACCGGGGAGCTGTTTTTT	CASSPTSGGYNTGELFF
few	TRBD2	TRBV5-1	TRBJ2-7	TGCGCCAGCAGCTGGACTAGCGGGGGTACCTACGAGCAGTACTTC	CASSWTSGGTYEQYF
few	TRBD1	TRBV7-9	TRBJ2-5	TGTGCCAGCAGCCCACTGACAGGGGCGGGGGAGACCCAGTACTTC	CASSPLTGAGETQYF
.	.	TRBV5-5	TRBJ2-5	TGTGCCAGCAGCACGACAGTAGAGACCCAGTACTTC	CASSTTVETQYF
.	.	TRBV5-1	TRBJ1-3	TGCGCCAGCAGCCAACAGGGAACTGGAAACACCATATATTTT	CASSQQGTGNTIYF
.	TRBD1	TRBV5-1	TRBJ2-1	TGCGCCAGCAGCTTGTCCGGACAGGGCTACAATGAGCAGTTCTTC	CASSLSGQGYNEQFF
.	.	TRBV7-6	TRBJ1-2	TGTGCCAGCAGCCCCCAAGCCAGCCTCAGGGACTATGGCTACACCTTC	CASSPQASLRDYGYTF
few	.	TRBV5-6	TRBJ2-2	TGTGCCAGCAGCTTGAACAGGGTGAAGACCGGGGAGCTGTTTTTT	CASSLNRVKTGELFF
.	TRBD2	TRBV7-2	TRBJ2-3	TGTGCCAGCAGCTTAGTAGCGGGGGGGCCTGTAGATACGCAGTATTTT	CASSLVAGGPVDTQYF
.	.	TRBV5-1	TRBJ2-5	TGCGCCAGCAGCTTGGCCGTGGCGACCCAGGGCCTCAAAGAGACCCAGTACTTC	CASSLAVATQGLKETQYF
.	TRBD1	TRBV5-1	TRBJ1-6	TGCGCCAGCCGGGGACAGGGGGATTCACCCCTCCACTTT	CASRGQGDSPLHF
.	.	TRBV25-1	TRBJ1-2	TGTGCCAGCAGTAAGGGACACAACTATGGCTACACCTTC	CASSKGHNYGYTF